One sample yielded the 32 T cell receptor beta chains listed below, sequenced in a study of cytomegalovirus exposure and HLA in healthy donors. The primer mix had 60 Vbeta and 13 Jbeta primers. Profiling relied on immunoSEQ multiplex PCR, and the TCRdb table lists in-frame clones only, not all of them. The table records approximately 81,000 clones, around four fifths of them present only once. What was sequenced was PBMCs. These receptors all stem from a man aged 45-65 years in good health and CMV-seropositive.

This clone was counted only a few times. The V gene is TRBV2, the J gene TRBJ1-1; possible D gene TRBD1, 5 bases. CDR1 SNHLY and CDR2 FYNNEI come from the germline V gene. V dropped 2 bases and J dropped 2 bases, with 6 bases sitting between them. This CDR3 contains 13 residues. The CDR3 sequence: CASSETGNTEAFF. As DNA, the CDR3 is TGTGCCAGCAGTGAAACAGGTAACACTGAAGCTTTCTTT. The whole variable domain, filled in from reference TRBV2 and TRBJ1-1, reads EPEVTQTPSHQVTQMGQEVILRCVPISNHLYFYWYRQILGQKVEFLVSFYNNEISEKSEIFDDQFSVERPDGSNFTLKIRSTKLEDSAMYFCASSETGNTEAFFGQGTRLTVV.

As concerns this clone: Its ends do not fully match the called genes, so a read error is possible. The chain employs TRBV7-9 and TRBJ2-7; 9 nucleotides agree with TRBD2. Germline CDR1 SEHNR, CDR2 FQNEAQ (reference sequence). The CDR3 is made up of 15 amino acids. The CDR3 loop is CSSSPSGTPTAEQYF. In DNA form, the CDR3 reads TGTTCCAGCAGCCCTAGCGGGACACCGACTGCCGAGCAGTACTTC.

This clone was recorded only once. This chain links TRBV19 with TRBJ2-2, with 10 bases that match TRBD2. V was clipped by 2 bases and J by 6 bases; unmatched bases: 3. There are 15 residues in the CDR3. The germline gives CDR1 LNHDA, CDR2 SQIVND (reference sequence). DNA for the CDR3: TGTGCCAGTAGTATACTAGCGGGAGTAGCCGGGGAGCTGTTTTTT. Protein sequence: CASSILAGVAGELFF. Filled out from reference TRBV19 and TRBJ2-2, the complete variable domain reads DGGITQSPKYLFRKEGQNVTLSCEQNLNHDAMYWYRQDPGQGLRLIYYSQIVNDFQKGDIAEGYSVSREKKESFPLTVTSAQKNPTAFYLCASSILAGVAGELFFGEGSRLTVL.

J is TRBJ1-1 and V is TRBV11-3; 7 nucleotides match TRBD1. V lost 4 bases to trimming and J lost 2 bases; unmatched junction nucleotides: 10. The CDR3 extends over 16 amino acids. Germline lookup yields CDR1 SGHNT and CDR2 YENEEA. The CDR3 DNA sequence: TGTGCCAGCAGCTCCCGCCGAGGGGGCCTCAACACTGAAGCTTTCTTT. Residues: CASSSRRGGLNTEAFF.

This clone showed up just a few times. The chain uses TRBV10-3 and TRBJ2-2, with 8 bases aligning to TRBD1. Trimming at V came to 5 bases and at J to 1 base, leaving 3 bases not matched to a gene. This CDR3 spans 15 amino acids. Germline CDR1 ENHRY, CDR2 SYGVKD. The CDR3, as DNA: TGTGCCATCAGTCCTGGACAGGGGAACACCGGGGAGCTGTTTTTT. Its protein is CAISPGQGNTGELFF.

The gene calls are TRBV9 and TRBJ2-5; D might be TRBD1 (7 bases). CDR1 SGDLS and CDR2 YYNGEE come from the germline V gene. Between the trimmed V and J ends, which lost 0 bases and 1 base, there was a span of 10 bases. The length of the CDR3 is 15 residues. CDR3: CASSVGGTAQETQYF. The CDR3 DNA sequence: TGTGCCAGCAGCGTAGGCGGGACAGCCCAAGAGACCCAGTACTTC.

The chain joins TRBV6-5 to TRBJ1-1, with D perhaps TRBD1 (5 bases). The CDR3 contains 14 residues. Germline V gene lookup returns CDR1 MNHEY and CDR2 SVGAGI. V gave up 6 bases and J gave up 0 bases, with 11 bases separating them. The CDR3 sequence is CASSPGWVNTEAFF. CDR3 DNA: TGTGCCAGCAGCCCAGGGTGGGTGAACACTGAAGCTTTCTTT.

V usage is TRBV7-9 and J usage is TRBJ2-1, with unresolved D. Trimming shortened V by 2 bases and J by 1 base, and 6 bases separated the two germline ends. Germline lookup yields CDR1 SEHNR and CDR2 FQNEAQ (reference sequence). CDR3 length equals 14 residues. CDR3 residues: CASSLTVSYNEQFF. DNA of the CDR3: TGTGCCAGCAGCTTAACGGTTTCCTACAATGAGCAGTTCTTC.

This chain connects TRBV19 to TRBJ1-4; no reliable D call. This CDR3 has 15 amino acids. Per the germline V gene, CDR1 is LNHDA and CDR2 is SQIVND (reference sequence). Trimming took off 7 bases at V and 7 bases at J, with 19 bases between the two ends. The CDR3 loop is CASTGPQMGGEKLFF. Written as DNA, the CDR3 is TGTGCCAGTACCGGACCGCAAATGGGAGGTGAAAAACTGTTTTTT.

V is TRBV9 and J is TRBJ2-4, with 14 bases that match TRBD2. The CDR3 spans 16 residues. The ends lost 4 bases at V and 8 bases at J; junction bases unmatched: 8. Germline CDR1 is SGDLS and CDR2 is YYNGEE. CDR3: CASSIGTSGSQYIQYF. CDR3 bases: TGTGCCAGCAGCATTGGGACTAGCGGGAGTCAGTACATTCAGTACTTC.

V gene TRBV13 combines with J gene TRBJ2-7; perhaps TRBD1 as D (6 bases). V dropped 5 bases and J dropped 2 bases, with 13 bases sitting between them. Germline V gene sequence: CDR1 PRHDT, CDR2 FYEKMQ (reference sequence). This CDR3 has 14 amino acids. As DNA, the CDR3 is TGTGCCAGCAGCAGGACAGATCGCGCCTACGAGCAGTACTTC. It translates to CASSRTDRAYEQYF.

The rearrangement joins TRBV5-1 to TRBJ2-5, with 9 bases that match TRBD1. The junction had 6 bases not matched to a gene; V was cut back by 4 bases and J by 2 bases. Germline values: CDR1 SGHRS, CDR2 YFSETQ. The CDR3 consists of 15 residues. In nucleotides, the CDR3 is TGCGCCAGCAGCGTGGGACAGGGTGCTCAAGAGACCCAGTACTTC. It translates to CASSVGQGAQETQYF.

The chain carries TRBV5-1 and TRBJ2-3, with D hard to call. V was trimmed by 0 bases and J by 1 base, leaving 9 bases between them. Germline CDR1 is SGHRS and CDR2 is YFSETQ. The CDR3 length is 15 residues. In nucleotides, the CDR3 is TGCGCCAGCAGCTTGGGGCCATTGGGCACAGATACGCAGTATTTT. Translation gives CASSLGPLGTDTQYF.

The rearrangement uses TRBV5-1 and TRBJ2-1, with TRBD1 matching over 11 bases. With V trimmed by 6 bases and J by 5 bases, 4 bases remained unmatched. Germline CDR1 is SGHRS and CDR2 is YFSETQ. This CDR3 is built from 14 residues. CDR3 in amino acids: CASTGTGGNNEQFF. In DNA form, the CDR3 reads TGCGCCAGCACGGGGACAGGGGGTAACAATGAGCAGTTCTTC. The whole variable domain, remainder taken from reference TRBV5-1 and TRBJ2-1, is KAGVTQTPRYLIKTRGQQVTLSCSPISGHRSVSWYQQTPGQGLQFLFEYFSETQRNKGNFPGRFSGRQFSNSRSEMNVSTLELGDSALYLCASTGTGGNNEQFFGPGTRLTVL.

V gene TRBV7-9 combines with J gene TRBJ2-1, with 7 bases fitting TRBD1. Unmatched junction bases numbered 14, after V lost 1 base and J lost 5 bases. The CDR3 is 18 residues long. Looked up from germline, CDR1 is SEHNR and CDR2 is FQNEAQ (reference sequence). This chain's CDR3 is CASSLGGPGQTSHNEQFF. The CDR3 DNA sequence: TGTGCCAGCAGCTTAGGGGGGCCGGGACAGACATCCCACAATGAGCAGTTCTTC.

The chain has TRBV5-1 and TRBJ2-7; 10 nucleotides agree with TRBD1. Per the germline V gene, CDR1 is SGHRS and CDR2 is YFSETQ. The length of the CDR3 is 14 residues. The V and J ends lost 7 bases and 3 bases, in that order; junction bases with no gene match: 7. CDR3 in DNA: TGCGCCAGCGGACTGGACAGGGGGGACTACGAGCAGTACTTC. Protein product: CASGLDRGDYEQYF.

The rearrangement links TRBV11-2 to TRBJ2-7, with D unclear. CDR3 length: 14 amino acids. Between the trimmed V and J ends, which lost 5 bases and 0 bases, there was a span of 11 bases. Germline CDR1 reads SGHAT; CDR2 reads FQNNGV. The CDR3 sequence: CASSLLANSYEQYF. CDR3 sequence (DNA): TGTGCCAGCAGCCTTTTAGCCAACTCCTACGAGCAGTACTTC.

V gene TRBV14 combines with J gene TRBJ2-3, with 12 bases matching TRBD2. The length of the CDR3 is 15 residues. The V segment lost 5 bases and the J segment 4 bases; nucleotides outside the gene matches: 4. Per germline, CDR1 SGHDN and CDR2 FVKESK. The CDR3 DNA follows: TGTGCCAGCAGCTTGACTAGCGGGAGCGCAGATACGCAGTATTTT. It codes for CASSLTSGSADTQYF. The complete variable domain, with remaining parts taken from reference TRBV14 and TRBJ2-3, reads EAGVTQFPSHSVIEKGQTVTLRCDPISGHDNLYWYRRVMGKEIKFLLHFVKESKQDESGMPNNRFLAERTGGTYSTLKVQPAELEDSGVYFCASSLTSGSADTQYFGPGTRLTVL.

This rearrangement joins TRBV27 to TRBJ1-5; D not resolved. Trimming took 4 bases from V and 3 from J, leaving 4 bases between them. Germline assignment: CDR1 MNHEY and CDR2 SMNVEV (reference sequence). This CDR3 spans 12 amino acids. The CDR3 sequence: CASSSINQPQHF. The DNA for the CDR3 is TGTGCCAGCAGTTCTATCAATCAGCCCCAGCATTTT.

The CDR3 reads CASSRVTGATGELFF. Written as DNA, the CDR3 is TGCGCCAGCAGCAGGGTCACAGGGGCCACCGGGGAGCTGTTTTTT. V usage is TRBV4-1 and J usage is TRBJ2-2; 7 nucleotides line up with TRBD1. Germline-derived CDR1 and CDR2 are MGHRA and YSYEKL. V shed 5 bases and J 4 bases; nucleotides not matched to a gene: 7. The CDR3 is made up of 15 amino acids.

This chain connects TRBV6-4 to TRBJ2-2; 10 positions match TRBD1. The length of the CDR3 is 16 residues. The V and J ends lost 4 bases and 3 bases, in that order; junction bases with no gene match: 5. The germline V gene has CDR1 MRHNA and CDR2 SNTAGT. In nucleotides, the CDR3 is TGTGCCAGCAGTGCCGGACAGGGGGATGACACCGGGGAGCTGTTTTTT. This encodes CASSAGQGDDTGELFF.

This rearrangement joins TRBV23-1 to TRBJ2-1, with TRBD2 as a possible D gene (5 bases). TRBV23-1 is marked as an open reading frame, function uncertain. Trimming took 4 bases from V and 0 from J, leaving 13 bases between them. CDR3 length equals 16 residues. DNA of the CDR3: TGCGCCAGCAGTCGGTCCGGAGGCCCCTCCTACAATGAGCAGTTCTTC. It is translated as CASSRSGGPSYNEQFF.

The J gene is TRBJ1-3, the V gene TRBV6-1; D is unresolved. In germline, CDR1 is MNHNS, CDR2 SASEGT. CDR3 length: 13 amino acids. The V and J ends lost 5 bases and 5 bases respectively, with 10 bases between them. The CDR3 sequence: CASSPEHRNTIYF. Written as DNA, the CDR3 is TGTGCCAGCAGTCCCGAGCATCGAAACACCATATATTTT.

The chain recombines TRBV5-5 with TRBJ2-5; 7 positions match TRBD2. The CDR3 spans 14 residues. V lost 1 base to trimming and J lost 4 bases; unmatched junction nucleotides: 4. Germline CDR1 is SGHKS and CDR2 is YYEKEE (reference sequence). The CDR3 here is CASSLYWEGETQYF. CDR3 DNA sequence: TGTGCCAGCAGCTTGTATTGGGAGGGAGAGACCCAGTACTTC.

The chain uses TRBV4-1 and TRBJ2-7; TRBD1 aligns across 9 bases. The CDR3 is made up of 16 amino acids. In germline, CDR1 is MGHRA, CDR2 YSYEKL. Trimming at V came to 4 bases and at J to 2 bases, leaving 9 bases not matched to a gene. The CDR3 DNA follows: TGCGCCAGCAGCCCATCCGGGACAGGGATCGCCTACGAGCAGTACTTC. As protein: CASSPSGTGIAYEQYF.

This CDR3 is CASSLNRENTEAFF. CDR3 nucleotide sequence: TGTGCCAGCAGCTTGAACAGGGAAAACACTGAAGCTTTCTTT. J is TRBJ1-1 and V is TRBV5-4; D perhaps matches TRBD1 (6 bases). Germline CDR1 and CDR2: SGHNT and YYREEE (reference sequence). The CDR3 runs 14 residues. Trimming shortened V by 1 base and J by 2 bases, and 9 bases separated the two germline ends.

This clone was recorded a few times. The V and J genes are TRBV10-3 and TRBJ1-1, with D possibly matching TRBD1 (5 bases). The CDR3 has 12 amino acids. CDR1 is ENHRY and CDR2 is SYGVKD in the germline V gene. V dropped 3 bases and J dropped 3 bases, with 5 bases sitting between them. The CDR3 nucleotides read TGTGCCATCAGTGAAGGGGACACTGAAGCTTTCTTT. The encoded protein is CAISEGDTEAFF.

V is TRBV4-3 and J is TRBJ2-7; tentatively, D is TRBD2 (7 bases). This CDR3 is 15 amino acids long. Germline V gene lookup returns CDR1 LGHNA and CDR2 YSLEER. Trimming stripped 0 bases from V and 2 bases from J, with 11 bases between. In DNA, the CDR3 is TGCGCCAGCAGCCAAGATGAGGGGGGGACCTACGAGCAGTACTTC. It codes for CASSQDEGGTYEQYF.

This clone has a handful of counts. The gene calls are TRBV7-6 and TRBJ2-1; 11 nucleotides align to TRBD2. The CDR3 runs 15 residues. With 5 bases clipped from V and 7 bases from J, the junction kept 7 bases outside the gene matches. Germline CDR1 is SGHVS and CDR2 is FNYEAQ. The DNA of the CDR3 is TGTGCCAGCAGCCTTAGACTAGCGGGATTGAATGAGCAGTTCTTC. Its protein is CASSLRLAGLNEQFF.

The chain is built from TRBV27 and TRBJ2-3, with TRBD2 matching over 10 bases. V shed 6 bases and J 4 bases; nucleotides not matched to a gene: 4. This CDR3 has 14 residues. Germline values: CDR1 MNHEY, CDR2 SMNVEV (reference sequence). The CDR3 loop reads CASRLAGQADTQYF. CDR3 DNA sequence: TGTGCCAGCAGACTAGCGGGACAGGCAGATACGCAGTATTTT.

This clone turned up a few times. The genes are TRBV12-5 and TRBJ1-5; D remains ambiguous. Germline V lookup: CDR1 LGHNT, CDR2 FRNRAP. This CDR3 comprises 18 residues. The germline V and J ends were trimmed by 0 bases and 0 bases, with 15 bases remaining between them. The CDR3 sequence is CASGLVLRLDYSNQPQHF. The CDR3 DNA reads TGTGCTAGTGGTTTGGTACTGAGACTTGACTATAGCAATCAGCCCCAGCATTTT.

This chain links TRBV9 with TRBJ2-1; 8 positions agree with TRBD2. V was pared by 5 bases and J by 3 bases, with 4 bases of the junction left unmatched. The CDR3 is 14 residues long. Germline V gene sequence: CDR1 SGDLS, CDR2 YYNGEE. CDR3 protein: CASSISGIYNEQFF. DNA for the CDR3: TGTGCCAGCAGTATTAGCGGGATCTACAATGAGCAGTTCTTC.